The clone carrying this T cell receptor beta chain has more than one count but fewer than ten. This sample includes further DNA sequences coding for the same CDR3. This sample was taken from a study of lymphopenia after photon versus proton radiotherapy. TCRdb's table, derived via immunoSEQ multiplex PCR, lists solely in-frame clones and lacks some. The data contain around 160,000 clones, about 88% of them singletons. The CDR3 contains 13 residues. Germline assignment: CDR1 KGHSH and CDR2 LQKENI. V dropped 1 base and J dropped 2 bases, with 3 bases sitting between them. The sample here was peripheral blood, taken from a patient treated with photon-based radiotherapy. This chain connects TRBV18 to TRBJ1-3; D is unclear. The sequence was collected from a man in his forties or fifties with gastric cancer. In nucleotides, the CDR3 is TGTGCCAGCTCACCACAAGCTGGAAACACCATATATTTT. Translating gives CASSPQAGNTIYF.